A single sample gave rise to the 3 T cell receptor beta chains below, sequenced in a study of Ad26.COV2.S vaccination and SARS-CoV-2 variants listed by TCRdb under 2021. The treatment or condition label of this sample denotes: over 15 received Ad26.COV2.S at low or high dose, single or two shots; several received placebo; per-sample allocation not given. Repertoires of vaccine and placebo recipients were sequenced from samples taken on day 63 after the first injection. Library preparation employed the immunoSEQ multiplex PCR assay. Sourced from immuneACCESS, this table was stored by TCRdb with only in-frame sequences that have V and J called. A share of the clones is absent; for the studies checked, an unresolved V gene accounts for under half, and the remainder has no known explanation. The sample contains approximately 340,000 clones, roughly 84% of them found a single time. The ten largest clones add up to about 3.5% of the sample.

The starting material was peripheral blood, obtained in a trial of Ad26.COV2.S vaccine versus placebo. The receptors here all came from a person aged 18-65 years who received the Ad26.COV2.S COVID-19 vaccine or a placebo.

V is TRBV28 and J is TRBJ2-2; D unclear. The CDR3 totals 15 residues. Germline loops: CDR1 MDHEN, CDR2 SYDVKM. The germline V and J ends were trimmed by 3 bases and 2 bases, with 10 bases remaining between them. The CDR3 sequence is CASSFNFGNTGELFF. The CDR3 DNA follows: TGTGCCAGCAGTTTCAATTTTGGAAACACCGGGGAGCTGTTTTTT.

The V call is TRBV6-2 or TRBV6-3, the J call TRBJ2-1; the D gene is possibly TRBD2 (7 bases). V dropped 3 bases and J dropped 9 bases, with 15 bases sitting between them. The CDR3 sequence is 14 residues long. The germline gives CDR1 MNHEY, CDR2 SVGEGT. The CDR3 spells CASSYTGGAGEQFF. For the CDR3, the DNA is TGTGCCAGCAGTTATACGGGGGGCGCGGGTGAGCAGTTCTTC.

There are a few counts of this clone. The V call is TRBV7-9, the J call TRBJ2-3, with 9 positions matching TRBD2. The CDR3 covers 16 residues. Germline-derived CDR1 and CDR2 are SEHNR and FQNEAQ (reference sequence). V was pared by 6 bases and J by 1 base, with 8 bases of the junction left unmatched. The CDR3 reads CASRKDSSGGTDTQYF. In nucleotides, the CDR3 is TGTGCCAGCAGGAAGGACTCTAGCGGGGGCACAGATACGCAGTATTTT.